Listed below are T cell receptor beta chains from one sample, sequenced in a study of T cell responses to AZD1222 COVID-19 vaccine. Sequencing used immunoSEQ multiplex PCR; TCRdb keeps in-frame clones, though not all of them. Of 100,000 to 150,000 clones in the sample, around 87% were seen once. The material sequenced was peripheral blood, taken on day 0 of AZD1222 vaccination. These receptors were taken from an adult in good health. CDR3s leave out the opening cysteine and the closing phenylalanine or tryptophan.

TRBJ2-1,TRBV4-1,ASSPGLAGGTYNEQF
TRBJ2-3,TRBV7-9,ASSHWDRSPNTQY
TRBJ1-6,TRBV5-1,ASSLDVGGSSH
TRBJ2-7,TRBV7-3,ASSYPGGEQY
TRBJ1-1,TRBV5-1,ASSFVPGAGTEAF
TRBJ1-2,TRBV7-9,ASSDHRVGLAYGYT
TRBJ2-1,TRBV2,ASQGGIRGDEQF
TRBJ2-3,TRBV5-1,ASNQLATPSTDTQY
TRBJ2-7,TRBV3-1/TRBV3-2,ASSFPGTYEQY
TRBJ1-6,TRBV19,ASRRSNNSPLH
TRBJ1-1,TRBV28,ASRYPRVNTEAF
TRBJ1-4,TRBV5-1,ASTGTVGTNEKLF
TRBJ1-1,TRBV7-8,ASSSSQYPNTEAF
TRBJ2-7,TRBV7-6,ASSLSLSYEQY
TRBJ1-1,TRBV5-1,ASSLPQNTEAF
TRBJ1-3,TRBV13,ASTQGGAGNTIY
TRBJ1-4,TRBV29-1,SVSRTGSSEKLF
TRBJ2-1,TRBV29-1,SVEGSVAGSNNEQF
TRBJ2-1,TRBV5-1,ASSLAGLAGGRTYNEQF
TRBJ2-1,TRBV7-9,ASSQQGNEQF
TRBJ1-4,TRBV5-1,ASSLNDRTYNEKLF
TRBJ1-5,TRBV6-2/TRBV6-3,ASSGTGGLQPQH
TRBJ2-7,TRBV27,ASSFGTGFGEQY
TRBJ2-1,TRBV28,ASSWLATGEQF
TRBJ2-5,TRBV11-2,ASSFGAGETQY
TRBJ1-2,TRBV6-1,ASSEWVSNYGYT
TRBJ2-1,TRBV19,ASSIFGYNEQF
TRBJ1-2,TRBV5-4,ASSSGQGAGVT
TRBJ2-2,TRBV27,ASSWPGTTGELF
TRBJ1-1,TRBV28,ASSTPWEGWNTEAF
TRBJ2-7,TRBV5-6,ASSLQGYEQY
TRBJ1-3,TRBV5-4,ASSFEGANTIY
TRBJ1-6,TRBV4-1,ASSQDVGSYNSPLH
TRBJ1-4,TRBV5-4,ASSPEGTNEKLF
TRBJ2-1,TRBV19,ASSMWLYNEQF
TRBJ2-4,TRBV12-3/TRBV12-4,ASSFLGGNIQY
TRBJ2-7,TRBV19,ASRPRRGTSDEQY
TRBJ2-7,TRBV5-6,ASSQLGTAYEQY
TRBJ1-6,TRBV6-5,AGGNAYNSPLH
TRBJ2-7,TRBV9,ASSVGSNTAAYEQY
TRBJ2-1,TRBV20-1,SASPVGNNEQF
TRBJ1-2,TRBV6-4,ASSEGTATNYGYT
TRBJ2-2,TRBV19,ASSPNGGSVTGELF
TRBJ2-6,TRBV5-1,ASSLSTGANVLT
TRBJ1-4,TRBV7-9,ASSLGRNSEKLF
TRBJ2-7,TRBV10-3,AISEWMAELAAPREQY
TRBJ1-5,TRBV28,ASSQDSFNQPQH
TRBJ2-7,TRBV12-3/TRBV12-4,ASSPTPSYEQY
TRBJ2-7,TRBV11-2,ASSFWGQTYEQY
TRBJ2-5,TRBV9,ASTPGASEETQY
TRBJ2-4,TRBV2,ASSESRGVSYIQY
TRBJ1-1,TRBV19,ASSKGGRSMNTEAF
TRBJ1-1,TRBV5-5,ASSLSGDTEAF
TRBJ1-2,TRBV19,ASEDRDDYGYT
TRBJ2-3,TRBV7-8,ASRAEGQGTDTQY
TRBJ2-1,TRBV7-2,ASSFYGDEQF
TRBJ2-5,TRBV6-2/TRBV6-3,ASSSTVETQY
TRBJ2-2,TRBV9,APKEVRESGELF
TRBJ1-5,TRBV6-6,ASGPTIQPQH
TRBJ2-7,TRBV5-4,ASSLGGGGAGEQY